The clone carrying this T cell receptor beta chain was picked up many times. The sample originates from a study of T cells in Graves' hyperthyroidism and ophthalmopathy. Disease duration was under 3 months in the ophthalmopathy patients, who also had a Clinical Activity Score of at least 3 and a NOSPECS grade of at least 4. RNA transcripts served as the template for amplifying TCR beta CDR3 regions. In the first-round RT-PCR of the TCR CDR3, the HTBI primer set was used. TCRdb itself ran the multiplex PCR reads through MiXCR, one entry per CDR3 protein. The sample lists about 640,000 distinct CDR3 sequences; about 14% were seen once. Input material: blood. This clonotype originated in a woman aged 45 to 65 with Graves' ophthalmopathy.

DNA for the CDR3: TGTGCCAGCAGCCAAGAGGCGGCTTTGAACACTGAAGCTTTCTTT. Translation: CASSQEAALNTEAFF. This sequence joins TRBV14 and TRBJ1-1; D gene uncertain. The germline CDR1 and CDR2 sequences are SGHDN and FVKESK. The CDR3 has 15 residues. The V and J ends lost 0 bases and 0 bases respectively, with 8 bases between them.